These 7 T cell receptor beta chains were all obtained from the same sample, sequenced in a study of cytomegalovirus exposure and HLA in healthy donors. Libraries were prepared by immunoSEQ multiplex PCR; TCRdb keeps only in-frame clonotypes and omits some of them. Among approximately 76,000 clones listed, 94% were seen once. The sample consisted of PBMCs. These receptors came from a woman under 30 in good health and CMV-seronegative.

The V call is TRBV15, the J call TRBJ2-7; 13 bases align to TRBD2. The CDR3 spans 15 residues. The junction had 2 bases not matched to a gene; V was cut back by 1 base and J by 5 bases. The germline V gene has CDR1 LNHNV and CDR2 YYDKDF (reference sequence). The CDR3 DNA follows: TGTGCCACCAGCAGAGGGACTAGCGGGAGTAACGAGCAGTACTTC. Amino acid sequence: CATSRGTSGSNEQYF.

This rearrangement joins TRBV6-5 to TRBJ2-7; a weak D match, TRBD1 (6 bases). V lost 6 bases and J 7 bases, leaving 22 bases between the germline ends. This CDR3 has 15 residues. CDR1 and CDR2 (germline): MNHEY, SVGAGI. The CDR3 DNA sequence: TGTGCCAGCAGAGTGACAGGACCGACGGATTGGGAGCAGTACTTC. Its protein product is CASRVTGPTDWEQYF.

This clone was detected once. V and J are TRBV5-1 and TRBJ1-3; a weak D match, TRBD1 (6 bases). The CDR3 spans 15 residues. Germline V CDR1 and CDR2: SGHRS, YFSETQ. V lost 0 bases, J lost 4 bases, and 11 bases lay in between. In DNA form, the CDR3 reads TGCGCCAGCAGCTTGGGGACAGCCTCAGGAAACACCATATATTTT. It yields the protein CASSLGTASGNTIYF. Supplemented by reference TRBV5-1 and TRBJ1-3, the full variable domain reads KAGVTQTPRYLIKTRGQQVTLSCSPISGHRSVSWYQQTPGQGLQFLFEYFSETQRNKGNFPGRFSGRQFSNSRSEMNVSTLELGDSALYLCASSLGTASGNTIYFGEGSWLTVV.

The CDR3 DNA sequence: TGTGCCAGCAGCCCCCTCCTGAAGGGGCTTTACAATGAGCAGTTCTTC. It is translated as CASSPLLKGLYNEQFF. The chain is built from TRBV27 and TRBJ2-1; D possibly corresponds to TRBD1 (5 bases). Germline V gives CDR1 MNHEY, CDR2 SMNVEV (reference sequence). Trimming cost V 6 bases and J 4 bases, with 19 bases left between them. The CDR3 runs to 16 residues.

This clone showed up just once. The CDR3 loop reads CASSAEGLIIEQYF. CDR3 sequence (DNA): TGCGCCAGCAGCGCGGAGGGACTAATTATAGAGCAGTACTTC. The chain uses TRBV5-1 and TRBJ2-7; 7 nucleotides align to TRBD2. The germline gives CDR1 SGHRS, CDR2 YFSETQ. CDR3 size: 14 residues. V lost 4 bases and J lost 7; bases outside the gene matches: 11.

CDR3 in amino acids: CASSIFAGENYGYTF. The CDR3 nucleotides read TGTGCCAGTAGTATTTTTGCAGGGGAGAACTATGGCTACACCTTC. The chain recombines TRBV19 with TRBJ1-2, with a possible D match to TRBD1 (6 bases). Trimming stripped 3 bases from V and 2 bases from J, with 13 bases between. Germline CDR1 and CDR2: LNHDA and SQIVND (reference sequence). The CDR3 consists of 15 residues.

The chain has TRBV7-9 and TRBJ1-4, with D uncertain. V was cut by 1 base and J by 5 bases, with 14 bases left in between. This CDR3 is 16 amino acids long. Per germline, CDR1 SEHNR and CDR2 FQNEAQ (reference sequence). The CDR3 DNA reads as TGTGCCAGCAGCTTAGGTGCGGGAGAGAAGAATGAAAAACTGTTTTTT. It codes for CASSLGAGEKNEKLFF.